The 8 T cell receptor beta chains listed next were all sequenced from one sample in a study of control samples from healthy donors and cancer patients. TCRdb keeps only in-frame clones here, not all; method: immunoSEQ multiplex PCR. Of 90,000 or so clones detected, around 89% appear once; the ten largest clones hold around 14%. Source material: blood. All receptors derive from a woman aged 70-85 years in good health.

The chain combines TRBV7-2 with TRBJ1-2; weak D call: TRBD1 (5 bases). Trimming cost V 11 bases and J 3 bases, with 13 bases left between them. The CDR3 spans 12 residues. Germline-derived CDR1 and CDR2 are SGHTA and FQGNSA. CDR3 region: CADYKGDYGYTF. The CDR3 DNA reads TGTGCCGACTATAAAGGGGACTATGGCTACACCTTC.

The chain has TRBV19 and TRBJ1-2, with 10 bases fitting TRBD1. Germline assignment: CDR1 LNHDA and CDR2 SQIVND (reference sequence). The CDR3 is made up of 17 amino acids. J lost 0 bases, V lost 5 bases, and 9 bases had no gene match. CDR3 DNA sequence: TGTGCCAGTAGTCCCAGACAGGGGGCTGGAGCTAACTATGGCTACACCTTC. Amino acids: CASSPRQGAGANYGYTF.

The chain is built from TRBV12-2 and TRBJ2-7. TRBV12-2 is a pseudogene. The CDR3 totals 12 residues. Here the CDR3 DNA reads TGTGCAAGTCGCTTCGACCTCTACGAGCAGTACTTC. Translating it yields CASRFDLYEQYF.

This clone was found a few times. This sequence joins TRBV29-1 and TRBJ1-5, with D unclear. The CDR3 consists of 13 residues. V shed 5 bases and J shed 3 bases, with 11 bases lying between them. The germline V gene has CDR1 SQVTM and CDR2 ANQGSEA. In DNA, the CDR3 is TGCAGCGTTTCCGGGGAGAACAATCAGCCCCAGCATTTT. Amino acids: CSVSGENNQPQHF. The full variable domain, in which reference TRBV29-1 and TRBJ1-5 provide the parts outside the CDR3, is SAVISQKPSRDICQRGTSLTIQCQVDSQVTMMFWYRQQPGQSLTLIATANQGSEATYESGFVIDKFPISRPNLTFSTLTVSNMSPEDSSIYLCSVSGENNQPQHFGDGTRLSIL.

V usage is TRBV6-6 and J usage is TRBJ2-5, with TRBD2 identical over 8 bases. The V segment lost 7 bases and the J segment 5 bases; nucleotides outside the gene matches: 12. Germline-derived CDR1 and CDR2 are MNHNY and SVGAGI (reference sequence). The CDR3 length is 15 residues. CDR3 sequence (DNA): TGTGCCAGCACTCTCTCCCGGGGGGGCGGGGAGACCCAGTACTTC. Translating gives CASTLSRGGGETQYF.

The chain joins TRBV18 to TRBJ2-1; tentative D call: TRBD1 (6 bases). V dropped 3 bases and J dropped 12 bases, with 21 bases sitting between them. Germline V gene lookup returns CDR1 KGHSH and CDR2 LQKENI. This CDR3 is built from 15 residues. CDR3 DNA sequence: TGTGCCAGCTCACCTGGGGGCAGTCAAGGTTGGGCGCAGTTCTTC. Amino acid sequence: CASSPGGSQGWAQFF.

V usage is TRBV24-1 and J usage is TRBJ2-3; no clear D. This CDR3 has 17 amino acids. Per germline, CDR1 KGHDR and CDR2 SFDVKD. Trimming removed 0 bases from V and 0 bases from J, with 12 bases in between. The CDR3 sequence: CATSDLQSTTSTDTQYF. In nucleotides, the CDR3 is TGTGCCACCAGTGATTTGCAATCAACCACTAGCACAGATACGCAGTATTTT.

The chain uses TRBV18 and TRBJ1-1, with D hard to call. This CDR3 spans 12 amino acids. Germline V gene data show CDR1 as KGHSH and CDR2 as LQKENI. Trimming took off 4 bases at V and 2 bases at J, with 5 bases between the two ends. Written as DNA, the CDR3 is TGTGCCAGCTCACAGAGAAACACTGAAGCTTTCTTT. It specifies CASSQRNTEAFF.